Presented here are 12 T cell receptor beta chains from one specimen sequenced in a study of immune heterogeneity within non-small cell lung tumors. Template material comprised bulk tumor genomic DNA at approximately 540 ng per sample. Multiple widely separated biopsies were taken from each primary tumor at surgery. It was patients with untreated, newly diagnosed non-small cell lung cancer who underwent curative surgery. It was with 32 V and 13 J primers that multiplex PCR amplified TCR beta CDR3. TCRdb processed the multiplex PCR reads anew with MiXCR; each CDR3 protein has one entry. The sample holds roughly 15,000 distinct CDR3 sequences, approximately 26% seen once. The sequenced sample was lung tumor tissue. These receptors all stem from a man between 40 and 49 years old with non-small cell lung cancer.

Regarding this clonotype: This may be a read error, as it is one base from a much larger clone. The chain links TRBV6-1 to TRBJ1-6; D unclear. CDR3 length: 15 amino acids. Germline assignment: CDR1 MNHNS and CDR2 SASEGT. This chain's CDR3 is CASIEVAGSNSPLHF. The CDR3 bases are TGTGCCAGCATTGAAGTAGCGGGGTCAAATTCACCCCTCCACTTT.

Details on this clonotype: This could be a read error, since a much larger clone is one nucleotide away. The chain's CDR3 is CTSSLGGTDFYEQYF. CDR3 nucleotides: TGCACCAGCAGCTTGGGCGGGACAGACTTCTACGAGCAGTACTTC. This chain uses TRBV5-1 with TRBJ2-7; D possibly corresponds to TRBD1 (7 bases). CDR3 length: 15 residues. The germline V gene has CDR1 SGHRS and CDR2 YFSETQ.

This clonotype rates as medium-sized. The V and J genes are TRBV6-1 and TRBJ2-1, with D possibly TRBD2 on 6 matching bases. Germline CDR1 and CDR2: MNHNS and SASEGT. The CDR3 runs to 15 residues. The V and J ends lost 5 bases and 0 bases respectively, with 11 bases between them. The CDR3 DNA follows: TGTGCCAGCAGTTACAGGAGGGACTCCTACAATGAGCAGTTCTTC. Amino acid sequence: CASSYRRDSYNEQFF.

This clonotype rates as medium-sized. J is TRBJ2-7 and V is TRBV5-1; TRBD1 is a possible D gene (6 bases). Trimming pared 7 bases from V and 4 bases from J, leaving 15 bases between. There are 13 residues in the CDR3. Per germline, CDR1 SGHRS and CDR2 YFSETQ. Here the CDR3 DNA reads TGCGCCAGCGGGGGACACGATGGATACGAGCAGTACTTC. Protein: CASGGHDGYEQYF. Variable domain in full (rest from reference TRBV5-1 and TRBJ2-7): KAGVTQTPRYLIKTRGQQVTLSCSPISGHRSVSWYQQTPGQGLQFLFEYFSETQRNKGNFPGRFSGRQFSNSRSEMNVSTLELGDSALYLCASGGHDGYEQYFGPGTRLTVT.

V gene TRBV30 combines with J gene TRBJ1-1; 7 positions match TRBD1. The junction had 2 bases not matched to a gene; V was cut back by 3 bases and J by 1 base. Germline assignment: CDR1 GTSNPN and CDR2 SVGIG (reference sequence). This CDR3 is 13 amino acids long. The CDR3: CAWSGQANTEAFF. The CDR3 DNA follows: TGTGCCTGGAGCGGACAGGCGAACACTGAAGCTTTCTTT.

In its sample, this clonotype was seen many times. The chain recombines TRBV20-1 with TRBJ2-1, with TRBD1 as a possible D gene (6 bases). The CDR3 is made up of 10 amino acids. Germline values: CDR1 DFQATT, CDR2 SNEGSKA (reference sequence). The V end lost 7 bases, the J end lost 10 bases, and 11 bases lay between the germline ends. The CDR3 loop is CSVDRIEQFF. The CDR3 coding sequence is TGCAGTGTCGACAGGATAGAGCAGTTCTTC.

As concerns this clonotype: A clone one base away is much larger, so this may be a read error. J is TRBJ1-1 and V is TRBV19; D is perhaps TRBD1 (6 bases). Germline V CDR1 and CDR2: LNHDA, SQIVND (reference sequence). The ends were cut back, 1 base at V and 11 bases at J, with 11 bases in the middle. The CDR3 is 12 residues long. The chain's CDR3 is CASSIGQGIAFF. The CDR3 nucleotides are TGTGCCAGTAGTATAGGGCAGGGGATCGCTTTCTTT.

As regards this clonotype: A single base separates this from a much larger clone, so it may be a read error. The V and J genes are TRBV6-2 or TRBV6-3 and TRBJ1-1; the D is unclear. The CDR3 covers 15 residues. Germline CDR1 reads MNHEY; CDR2 reads SVGEGT. DNA for the CDR3: TGTTCCAGCATTAAAACTGGAGGCGGGAACACTGAAGCTTTCTTT. Translated: CSSIKTGGGNTEAFF.

In the case of this clonotype: Being one base from a much bigger clone, this may be a read error. The chain is built from TRBV13 and TRBJ2-7; TRBD1 matches 9 bases. The V and J ends lost 4 bases and 8 bases, in that order; junction bases with no gene match: 12. CDR3 size: 15 residues. The V gene's germline CDR1 is PRHDT and CDR2 FYEKMQ (reference sequence). CDR3 bases: TGTGCCAGCAGCTACCTGGGACAGGGTTCCCACAAGCAGTACTTC. Translation gives CASSYLGQGSHKQYF.

The V gene is TRBV11-3, the J gene TRBJ2-3; 7 positions agree with TRBD2. J was trimmed by 4 bases and V by 2 bases; bases with no gene match: 9. The V gene's germline CDR1 is SGHNT and CDR2 YENEEA. CDR3 length equals 16 residues. The CDR3 here is CASSLSGRERADTQYF. CDR3 DNA: TGTGCCAGCAGCTTAAGCGGGCGGGAGCGGGCAGATACGCAGTATTTT.

In the case of this clonotype: Possible read error: a much larger clone is one base away. CDR3 sequence reads: CASSLADGTAGELSF. The DNA of the CDR3 is TGTGCCAGCAGTTTGGCGGACGGAACGGCCGGGGAGCTGTCTTTT. V gene TRBV12-3 or TRBV12-4 combines with J gene TRBJ2-2; weak D call: TRBD2 (5 bases). CDR3 length: 15 residues.

This clonotype is deemed medium-sized (0.01 to 0.1%). The rearrangement joins TRBV2 to TRBJ1-2; perhaps TRBD1 as D (5 bases). Germline V lookup: CDR1 SNHLY, CDR2 FYNNEI. The CDR3 extends over 13 amino acids. V lost 7 bases, J lost 2 bases, and 11 bases lay in between. The CDR3: CASMRGTNYGYTF. In nucleotides, the CDR3 is TGTGCCAGCATGAGGGGAACCAACTATGGCTACACCTTC. Full variable domain (missing parts from reference TRBV2 and TRBJ1-2): EPEVTQTPSHQVTQMGQEVILRCVPISNHLYFYWYRQILGQKVEFLVSFYNNEISEKSEIFDDQFSVERPDGSNFTLKIRSTKLEDSAMYFCASMRGTNYGYTFGSGTRLTVV.